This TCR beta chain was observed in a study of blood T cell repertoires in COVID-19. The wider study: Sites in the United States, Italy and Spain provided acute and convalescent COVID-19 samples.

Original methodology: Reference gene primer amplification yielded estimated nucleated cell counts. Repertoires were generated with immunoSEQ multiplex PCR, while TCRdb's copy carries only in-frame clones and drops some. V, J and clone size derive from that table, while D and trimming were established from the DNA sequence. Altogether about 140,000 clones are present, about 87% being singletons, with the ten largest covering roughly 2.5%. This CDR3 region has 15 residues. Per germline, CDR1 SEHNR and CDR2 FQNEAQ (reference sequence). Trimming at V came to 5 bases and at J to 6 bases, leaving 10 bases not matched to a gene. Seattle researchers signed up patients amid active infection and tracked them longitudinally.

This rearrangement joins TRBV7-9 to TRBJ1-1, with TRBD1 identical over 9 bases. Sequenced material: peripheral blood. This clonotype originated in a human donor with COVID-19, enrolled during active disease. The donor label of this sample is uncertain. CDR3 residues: CASSRTGQGGSEAFF. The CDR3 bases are TGTGCCAGCAGCCGTACGGGACAGGGAGGGTCTGAAGCTTTCTTT.